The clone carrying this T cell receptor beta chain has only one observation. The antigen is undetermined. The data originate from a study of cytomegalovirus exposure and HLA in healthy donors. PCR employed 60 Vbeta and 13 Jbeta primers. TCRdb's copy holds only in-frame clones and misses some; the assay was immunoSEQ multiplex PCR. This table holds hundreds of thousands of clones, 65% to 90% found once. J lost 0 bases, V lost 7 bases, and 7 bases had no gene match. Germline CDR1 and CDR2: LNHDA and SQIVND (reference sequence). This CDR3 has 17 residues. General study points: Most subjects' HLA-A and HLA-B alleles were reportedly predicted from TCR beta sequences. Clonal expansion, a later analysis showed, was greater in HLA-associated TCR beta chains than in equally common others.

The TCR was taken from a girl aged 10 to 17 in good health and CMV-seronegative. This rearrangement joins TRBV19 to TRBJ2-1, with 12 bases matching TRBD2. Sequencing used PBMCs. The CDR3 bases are TGTGCCAGTACTGGGACTAGCGGGCGTCACTCCTACAATGAGCAGTTCTTC. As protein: CASTGTSGRHSYNEQFF.